This passage covers 19 T cell receptor beta chains from one sample sequenced in a study of cytomegalovirus exposure and HLA in healthy donors (dated by TCRdb to 2015 to 2018). Libraries were constructed by the immunoSEQ multiplex PCR assay. What TCRdb holds here is the immuneACCESS table cut down to in-frame rearrangements. Part of the clones is not present; checked against another copy, under half of the missing clones reflect an unresolved V gene, and the others are unexplained. Across this sample there are some 74,000 clones, with over 85% seen only once. Jointly, the top ten make up approximately 4% of the sample. The sequencing input was PBMCs. All receptors come from a woman aged 25 to 45 in good health and CMV-seronegative.

The gene calls are TRBV2 and TRBJ1-4, with TRBD1 matching 10 bases. The V gene's germline CDR1 is SNHLY and CDR2 FYNNEI. J gave up 7 bases and V 6 bases, and 5 bases lay outside the gene matches. The CDR3 contains 14 residues. CDR3 loop: CASRPGTGAEKLFF. In DNA, the CDR3 is TGTGCCAGCAGACCCGGGACAGGGGCTGAAAAACTGTTTTTT.

The rearrangement uses TRBV27 and TRBJ2-6, with 8 bases matching TRBD1. Germline assignment: CDR1 MNHEY and CDR2 SMNVEV (reference sequence). Unmatched junction bases numbered 9, after V lost 6 bases and J lost 2 bases. The length of the CDR3 is 17 residues. The CDR3 DNA sequence: TGTGCCAGCAGGCCCGGGACAGGTGGCGCTGGGGCCAACGTCCTGACTTTC. Protein: CASRPGTGGAGANVLTF.

This clone was seen just once. The identical CDR3 is also encoded by other nucleotide sequences in the sample. This sequence joins TRBV25-1 and TRBJ1-1; TRBD1 aligns across 9 bases. CDR1 and CDR2 from the germline V gene are MGHDK and SYGVNS. The CDR3 has 15 residues. The V segment lost 2 bases and the J segment 4 bases; nucleotides outside the gene matches: 5. The CDR3 spells CASSELGQGSTEAFF. In DNA, the CDR3 is TGTGCCAGCAGTGAACTTGGACAGGGGAGCACTGAAGCTTTCTTT.

The chain couples TRBV7-2 to TRBJ1-6, with D tentatively TRBD1 (6 bases). Trimming pared 4 bases from V and 7 bases from J, leaving 11 bases between. Per germline, CDR1 SGHTA and CDR2 FQGNSA. The CDR3 sequence is 14 residues long. CDR3 DNA: TGTGCCAGCAGCTCACAGGGCAGCAATTCACCCCTCCACTTT. This codes for CASSSQGSNSPLHF.

The chain carries TRBV7-3 and TRBJ1-4; no definite D call. The CDR3 extends over 13 amino acids. V was cut by 1 base and J by 8 bases, with 8 bases left in between. Germline CDR1 reads SGHTA; CDR2 reads FQGTGA. CDR3 nucleotide sequence: TGTGCCAGCAGCTTAAACCCAGGAGAAAAACTGTTTTTT. Protein: CASSLNPGEKLFF.

The chain is built from TRBV11-2 and TRBJ1-6; weak D call: TRBD1 (5 bases). CDR1 SGHAT and CDR2 FQNNGV come from the germline V gene. This CDR3 has 17 amino acids. Trimming removed 4 bases from V and 2 bases from J, with 15 bases in between. The DNA for the CDR3 is TGTGCCAGCAGCTATCAAAAGGGCAGGGCCTATAATTCACCCCTCCACTTT. It encodes CASSYQKGRAYNSPLHF.

The J gene is TRBJ1-6, the V gene TRBV5-1; D unclear. The CDR3 has 14 amino acids. In germline, CDR1 is SGHRS, CDR2 YFSETQ. Trimming removed 0 bases from V and 7 bases from J, with 8 bases in between. The CDR3 spells CASSLDTQNSPLHF. CDR3 DNA: TGCGCCAGCAGCTTGGACACGCAGAATTCACCCCTCCACTTT.

The V gene is TRBV9, the J gene TRBJ2-1; D is possibly TRBD1 (7 bases). The CDR3 sequence is 15 residues long. Deletions cut 1 base from V and 4 bases from J, with 12 bases between. Germline assignment: CDR1 SGDLS and CDR2 YYNGEE. CDR3 residues: CASSVQGGVYNEQFF. The CDR3, as DNA: TGTGCCAGCAGCGTACAGGGGGGCGTTTACAATGAGCAGTTCTTC.

The chain combines TRBV15 with TRBJ2-5; no definite D call. The ends were cut back, 0 bases at V and 3 bases at J, with 14 bases in the middle. From germline, CDR1 is LNHNV and CDR2 YYDKDF (reference sequence). The CDR3 is made up of 16 amino acids. For the CDR3, the DNA is TGTGCCACCAGCAGAGAGTTTGTTGGCCCAAAAGAGACCCAGTACTTC. It encodes CATSREFVGPKETQYF.

This rearrangement joins TRBV9 to TRBJ2-5; D call uncertain. CDR3 length equals 14 residues. Germline V gene lookup returns CDR1 SGDLS and CDR2 YYNGEE. V was shortened by 1 base and J by 2 bases, with 9 bases between the two germline ends. The CDR3: CASSVSPQQETQYF. In DNA form, the CDR3 reads TGTGCCAGCAGCGTATCGCCCCAGCAAGAGACCCAGTACTTC.

The CDR3 DNA reads as TGTGCCAGCAGTGGGGGGATCTCCAAGTACTTC. Translation gives CASSGGISKYF. The chain joins TRBV6-5 to TRBJ2-4; TRBD2 is a possible D gene (6 bases). V lost 5 bases and J 14 bases, leaving 13 bases between the germline ends. There are 11 residues in the CDR3. Germline CDR1 reads MNHEY; CDR2 reads SVGAGI.

The chain couples TRBV7-2 to TRBJ2-3; maybe TRBD1 (5 bases). CDR1 SGHTA and CDR2 FQGNSA come from the germline V gene. The CDR3 spans 16 residues. V was cut by 1 base and J by 3 bases, with 14 bases left in between. The CDR3 DNA sequence: TGTGCCAGCAGCTTAGAAGGGGCAGGACCGACAGATACGCAGTATTTT. Its protein is CASSLEGAGPTDTQYF.

The chain has TRBV7-2 and TRBJ1-2; a possible D gene is TRBD1 (6 bases). The V end was cut by 1 base, the J end by 0 bases, with 12 bases between. Germline V gives CDR1 SGHTA, CDR2 FQGNSA. CDR3 size: 16 residues. CDR3 residues: CASSLEGRGSNYGYTF. The CDR3, as DNA: TGTGCCAGCAGCTTAGAGGGTAGGGGGTCTAACTATGGCTACACCTTC.

The chain has TRBV13 and TRBJ2-3, with D tentatively TRBD2 (5 bases). Per the germline V gene, CDR1 is PRHDT and CDR2 is FYEKMQ (reference sequence). Between the trimmed V and J ends, which lost 0 bases and 1 base, there was a span of 17 bases. CDR3 size: 18 residues. CDR3 sequence (DNA): TGTGCCAGCAGCTTAGGCGGAATGGACTTCACCCGCACAGATACGCAGTATTTT. Its protein is CASSLGGMDFTRTDTQYF.

The gene calls are TRBV19 and TRBJ1-6; 10 nucleotides match TRBD1. Germline lookup yields CDR1 LNHDA and CDR2 SQIVND (reference sequence). This CDR3 comprises 19 residues. V shed 4 bases and J 4 bases; nucleotides not matched to a gene: 13. The CDR3 nucleotides are TGTGCCAGTAGTACCGATTCCCGGGACAGGGGTTGGTATAATTCACCCCTCCACTTT. It is translated as CASSTDSRDRGWYNSPLHF.

The CDR3 DNA reads as TGTGCCAGTAGTATTATCTACACAGATACGCAGTATTTT. Its translation is CASSIIYTDTQYF. The chain employs TRBV19 and TRBJ2-3; D call uncertain. CDR3 length equals 13 residues. The germline V and J ends were trimmed by 3 bases and 2 bases, with 6 bases remaining between them. Looked up from germline, CDR1 is LNHDA and CDR2 is SQIVND (reference sequence). Variable domain in full (rest from reference TRBV19 and TRBJ2-3): DGGITQSPKYLFRKEGQNVTLSCEQNLNHDAMYWYRQDPGQGLRLIYYSQIVNDFQKGDIAEGYSVSREKKESFPLTVTSAQKNPTAFYLCASSIIYTDTQYFGPGTRLTVL.

The chain links TRBV7-2 to TRBJ1-1; possible D gene TRBD1, 6 bases. V was cut by 2 bases and J by 1 base, with 11 bases left in between. There are 15 residues in the CDR3. Per the germline V gene, CDR1 is SGHTA and CDR2 is FQGNSA. This CDR3 reads CASSLTGQTNTEAFF. The CDR3 bases are TGTGCCAGCAGCTTAACGGGACAAACGAACACTGAAGCTTTCTTT.

The chain has TRBV6-5 and TRBJ1-4; D unclear. V was clipped by 6 bases and J by 7 bases, with 12 bases between them. The length of the CDR3 is 13 residues. Germline V gene lookup returns CDR1 MNHEY and CDR2 SVGAGI. CDR3 in DNA: TGTGCCAGCAGAAGATCGGGTGGTGAAAAACTGTTTTTT. As protein: CASRRSGGEKLFF.

The chain carries TRBV7-7 and TRBJ2-2, with a tentative D call TRBD1 (5 bases). The germline CDR1 and CDR2 sequences are SSHAT and FNYEAQ (reference sequence). There are 16 residues in the CDR3. Trimming removed 6 bases at V and 5 bases at J, with 19 bases between. CDR3 sequence reads: CASRKSSGIGTGELFF. The CDR3 DNA reads TGTGCCAGCAGAAAAAGTTCAGGGATTGGGACCGGGGAGCTGTTTTTT. Full variable domain (missing parts from reference TRBV7-7 and TRBJ2-2): GAGVSQSPRYKVTKRGQDVTLRCDPISSHATLYWYQQALGQGPEFLTYFNYEAQPDKSGLPSDRFSAERPEGSISTLTIQRTEQRDSAMYRCASRKSSGIGTGELFFGEGSRLTVL.